These 17 T cell receptor beta chains came from one sample sequenced in a study of OX40 agonist ivuxolimab in advanced cancers. The data were produced by immunoSEQ multiplex PCR, yet TCRdb's version contains in-frame clones alone and is incomplete. The table includes roughly 81,000 clones, over 85% detected once. The sample was CD4+ or CD8+ T cells sorted from blood, taken in a trial of the OX40 agonist ivuxolimab. The source is an adult with an advanced solid tumor such as melanoma, head and neck, liver or kidney cancer.

Note on this clone: This same CDR3 is encoded by further DNA sequences in the sample. J is TRBJ1-2 and V is TRBV9; D not resolved. CDR1 is SGDLS, CDR2 YYNGEE, per germline. The CDR3 covers 12 residues. V lost 2 bases, J lost 4 bases, and 6 bases lay in between. The CDR3 sequence: CASSVGGYGYTF. The CDR3 DNA reads TGTGCCAGCAGCGTGGGCGGCTATGGCTACACCTTC. The variable domain in full, with the rest retrieved from reference TRBV9 and TRBJ1-2, is DSGVTQTPKHLITATGQRVTLRCSPRSGDLSVYWYQQSLDQGLQFLIQYYNGEERAKGNILERFSAQQFPDLHSELNLSSLELGDSALYFCASSVGGYGYTFGSGTRLTVV.

The chain is built from TRBV4-3 and TRBJ2-1; D ambiguous. With 1 base removed from V and 1 base from J, the gap between germline ends came to 5 bases. The germline V gene has CDR1 LGHNA and CDR2 YSLEER. CDR3 size: 14 residues. The CDR3 DNA follows: TGCGCCAGCAGCCAAGTGGGGTCCTACAATGAGCAGTTCTTC. This codes for CASSQVGSYNEQFF.

This rearrangement joins TRBV30 to TRBJ2-7, with 10 bases fitting TRBD1. This CDR3 has 14 residues. V trimming: 5 bases; J trimming: 4 bases; junction bases outside the gene matches: 8. Germline CDR1 reads GTSNPN; CDR2 reads SVGIG (reference sequence). CDR3 in DNA: TGTGCCTGGGTTAGCGACAGGGGGCGTTACGAGCAGTACTTC. Its translation: CAWVSDRGRYEQYF.

J is TRBJ1-3 and V is TRBV28, with TRBD1 identical over 10 bases. Germline V gives CDR1 MDHEN, CDR2 SYDVKM. This CDR3 region has 18 residues. V lost 5 bases, J lost 3 bases, and 13 bases stayed unmatched. CDR3 nucleotide sequence: TGTGCCAGCAGTCTCACCCGGAGGGGGACAGGGGTTGGAAACACCATATATTTT. Residues: CASSLTRRGTGVGNTIYF.

The gene calls are TRBV14 and TRBJ1-3; D gene uncertain. Germline lookup yields CDR1 SGHDN and CDR2 FVKESK. The CDR3 has 15 amino acids. Trimming shortened V by 8 bases and J by 4 bases, and 18 bases separated the two germline ends. CDR3 DNA sequence: TGTGCCAGCGAGACCGGACTGCAATGGGGAAACACCATATATTTT. It translates to CASETGLQWGNTIYF. Full variable domain (outside the CDR3, taken from reference TRBV14 and TRBJ1-3): EAGVTQFPSHSVIEKGQTVTLRCDPISGHDNLYWYRRVMGKEIKFLLHFVKESKQDESGMPNNRFLAERTGGTYSTLKVQPAELEDSGVYFCASETGLQWGNTIYFGEGSWLTVV.

V usage is TRBV7-9 and J usage is TRBJ2-1; D is perhaps TRBD1 (5 bases). The CDR3 extends over 15 amino acids. CDR1 SEHNR and CDR2 FQNEAQ come from the germline V gene (reference sequence). The V and J ends lost 4 bases and 7 bases respectively, with 17 bases between them. CDR3 DNA: TGTGCCAGCAGCTCTTGGGTAGGGGTTATGAATGAGCAGTTCTTC. Translation: CASSSWVGVMNEQFF.

The V gene is TRBV4-3, the J gene TRBJ1-2; 7 bases match TRBD1. Trimming cost V 1 base and J 7 bases; bases outside gene matches: 9. The CDR3 sequence is 15 residues long. Germline V lookup: CDR1 LGHNA, CDR2 YSLEER. The CDR3 DNA reads as TGCGCCAGCAGCCAAGTGATAGACAGGGCCTTTGGCTACACCTTC. Translated: CASSQVIDRAFGYTF.

The V call is TRBV6-1, the J call TRBJ2-1; no reliable D call. The CDR3 runs to 10 residues. V was trimmed by 5 bases and J by 6 bases, leaving 2 bases between them. Per germline, CDR1 MNHNS and CDR2 SASEGT. DNA for the CDR3: TGTGCCAGCAGTCCCAATGAGCAGTTCTTC. It specifies CASSPNEQFF.

The chain recombines TRBV4-1 with TRBJ2-7; D unclear. The CDR3 is made up of 13 amino acids. CDR1 is MGHRA, CDR2 YSYEKL, per germline. Deletions cut 0 bases from V and 2 bases from J, with 5 bases between. For the CDR3, the DNA is TGCGCCAGCAGCCAAGAACGAGCCTACGAGCAGTACTTC. Its translation is CASSQERAYEQYF.

V gene TRBV10-3 combines with J gene TRBJ2-6; TRBD1 matches 8 bases. Germline CDR1 ENHRY, CDR2 SYGVKD. With V trimmed by 3 bases and J by 4 bases, 17 bases remained unmatched. CDR3 length: 20 amino acids. The DNA for the CDR3 is TGTGCCATCAGTGATGATTCGGACAGGGCGCGGGCCTCAGGGGCCAACGTCCTGACTTTC. This translates into CAISDDSDRARASGANVLTF.

V is TRBV27 and J is TRBJ1-5, with D hard to call. The CDR3 runs 14 residues. Germline V lookup: CDR1 MNHEY, CDR2 SMNVEV (reference sequence). V lost 5 bases to trimming and J lost 5 bases, with 13 bases between them. CDR3 DNA sequence: TGTGCCAGCAGTCCCACGTGGGCCGATCAGCCCCAGCATTTT. Translation: CASSPTWADQPQHF.

The V call is TRBV11-3, the J call TRBJ1-4; D may be TRBD1 (5 bases). V gave up 6 bases and J gave up 0 bases, with 11 bases separating them. This CDR3 comprises 15 residues. Germline CDR1 reads SGHNT; CDR2 reads YENEEA. The CDR3 region has the DNA TGTGCCAGCAGTCCCCCAGGGCCAACTAATGAAAAACTGTTTTTT. It codes for CASSPPGPTNEKLFF. Supplemented by reference TRBV11-3 and TRBJ1-4, the full variable domain reads EAGVVQSPRYKIIEKKQPVAFWCNPISGHNTLYWYLQNLGQGPELLIRYENEEAVDDSQLPKDRFSAERLKGVDSTLKIQPAELGDSAVYLCASSPPGPTNEKLFFGSGTQLSVL.

The rearrangement links TRBV29-1 to TRBJ2-7, with a weak D call TRBD2 (5 bases). Trimming stripped 3 bases from V and 1 base from J, with 16 bases between. This CDR3 has 15 residues. The germline V gene encodes CDR1 SQVTM and CDR2 ANQGSEA. CDR3 nucleotides: TGCAGCGTTGAGGGCGGGCTCCAGTCATCCTACGAGCAGTACTTC. Amino acids: CSVEGGLQSSYEQYF.

This rearrangement joins TRBV2 to TRBJ1-4, with D possibly being TRBD1 (5 bases). V gave up 11 bases and J gave up 4 bases, with 11 bases separating them. Germline values: CDR1 SNHLY, CDR2 FYNNEI. This CDR3 is built from 12 residues. In nucleotides, the CDR3 is TGTGCCTCAGGGAGGTTTAATGAAAAACTGTTTTTT. It specifies CASGRFNEKLFF.

The chain combines TRBV5-1 with TRBJ1-1; D is unresolved. The CDR3 totals 10 residues. V lost 5 bases and J 5 bases, leaving 4 bases between the germline ends. Germline-derived CDR1 and CDR2 are SGHRS and YFSETQ. CDR3 protein: CASRGTEAFF. CDR3 in DNA: TGCGCCAGCAGGGGGACTGAAGCTTTCTTT.

V is TRBV6-4 and J is TRBJ2-2, with D possibly being TRBD2 (7 bases). V dropped 0 bases and J dropped 6 bases, with 14 bases sitting between them. This CDR3 spans 16 amino acids. From germline, CDR1 is MRHNA and CDR2 SNTAGT. CDR3 sequence: CASSDSGGAGAGELFF. The CDR3 DNA follows: TGTGCCAGCAGTGACTCTGGGGGGGCCGGCGCCGGGGAGCTGTTTTTT.

Here the CDR3 reads CASSPLKNGLGGYTF. CDR3 bases: TGTGCCAGTAGTCCCCTGAAGAATGGGTTAGGTGGCTACACCTTC. The chain combines TRBV19 with TRBJ1-2; D gene ambiguous. V was cut by 5 bases and J by 7 bases, with 20 bases left in between. This CDR3 comprises 15 residues. Germline V gene lookup returns CDR1 LNHDA and CDR2 SQIVND (reference sequence). Using reference TRBV19 and TRBJ1-2 for the parts outside the CDR3, the full variable domain is DGGITQSPKYLFRKEGQNVTLSCEQNLNHDAMYWYRQDPGQGLRLIYYSQIVNDFQKGDIAEGYSVSREKKESFPLTVTSAQKNPTAFYLCASSPLKNGLGGYTFGSGTRLTVV.